This T cell receptor (beta chain) stems from a study of blood T cell repertoires in COVID-19. Study-level information: Material from acute and convalescent COVID-19 was sourced from the United States, Italy and Spain. From T cells, B-cell-depleted T cells, or PBMCs came the material, which was cDNA or gDNA.

Per the original data handling: Scientists estimated how many nucleated cells there were by amplifying reference gene primers. The protocol was immunoSEQ multiplex PCR, while the TCRdb copy is restricted to in-frame clones and leaves out a portion. V, J and clone size were drawn from that table, and D and trimming were deduced from the DNA. The profile shows 28,000 or so clones, roughly 92% of them singletons. This clone appeared a single time. Trimming shortened V by 7 bases and J by 2 bases, and 8 bases separated the two germline ends. This CDR3 has 12 amino acids. Germline assignment: CDR1 SGHRS and CDR2 YFSETQ.

The TCR was taken from a human donor in a cohort sampled during active COVID-19. The chain uses TRBV5-1 and TRBJ2-3; the D is unclear. Input material: peripheral blood. CDR3 sequence: CASGDNTDTQYF. The CDR3, as DNA: TGCGCCAGCGGAGATAACACAGATACGCAGTATTTT.